This T cell receptor (beta chain) was sequenced in a study of control samples from healthy donors and cancer patients. Assay: immunoSEQ multiplex PCR; the TCRdb copy retains only in-frame clones and omits some. This sample yields 100,000 to 150,000 clones, of which 70% to 90% are seen a single time; more than 2.5% belongs to the top ten. This clone has only a few counts. Germline loops: CDR1 SGHTA, CDR2 FQGNSA. V lost 0 bases and J 0 bases, leaving 3 bases between the germline ends. This CDR3 region has 14 residues. This receptor was obtained from a man aged 50 to 59 in good health. The chain recombines TRBV7-2 with TRBJ2-4; D remains unclear. Sequencing used blood. Here the CDR3 DNA reads TGTGCCAGCAGCTTAGCCATAGCCAAAAACATTCAGTACTTC. Protein product: CASSLAIAKNIQYF. The variable domain in full, with the rest retrieved from reference TRBV7-2 and TRBJ2-4, is GAGVSQSPSNKVTEKGKDVELRCDPISGHTALYWYRQSLGQGLEFLIYFQGNSAPDKSGLPSDRFSAERTGGSVSTLTIQRTQQEDSAVYLCASSLAIAKNIQYFGAGTRLSVL.